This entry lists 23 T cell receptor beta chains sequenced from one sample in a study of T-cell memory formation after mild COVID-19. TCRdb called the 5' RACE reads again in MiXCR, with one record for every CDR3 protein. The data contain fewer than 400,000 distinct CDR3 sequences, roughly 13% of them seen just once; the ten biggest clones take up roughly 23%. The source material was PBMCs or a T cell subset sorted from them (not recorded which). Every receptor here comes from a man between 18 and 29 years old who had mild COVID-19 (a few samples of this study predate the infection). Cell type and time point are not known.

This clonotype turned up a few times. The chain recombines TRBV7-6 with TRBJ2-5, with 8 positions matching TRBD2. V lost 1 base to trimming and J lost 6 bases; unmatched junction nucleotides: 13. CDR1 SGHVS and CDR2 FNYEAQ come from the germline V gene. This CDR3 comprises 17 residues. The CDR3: CASSLDGGGPVVKTQYF. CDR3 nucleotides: TGTGCCAGCAGCTTAGACGGCGGGGGGCCTGTGGTAAAGACCCAGTACTTC.

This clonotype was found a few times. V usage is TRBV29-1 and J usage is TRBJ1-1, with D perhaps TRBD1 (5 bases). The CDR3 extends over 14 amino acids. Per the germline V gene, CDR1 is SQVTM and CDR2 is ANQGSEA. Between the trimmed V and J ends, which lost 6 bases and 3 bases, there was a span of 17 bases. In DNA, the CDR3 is TGCAGCGTCGGCCCGGGGGGGTTTGACACTGAAGCTTTCTTT. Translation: CSVGPGGFDTEAFF.

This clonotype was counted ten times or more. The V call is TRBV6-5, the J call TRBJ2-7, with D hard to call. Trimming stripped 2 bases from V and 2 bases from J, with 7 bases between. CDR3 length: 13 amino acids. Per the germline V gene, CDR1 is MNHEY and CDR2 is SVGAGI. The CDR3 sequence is CASSYGPTYEQYV. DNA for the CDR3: TGTGCCAGCAGTTACGGGCCGACCTACGAGCAGTACGTC.

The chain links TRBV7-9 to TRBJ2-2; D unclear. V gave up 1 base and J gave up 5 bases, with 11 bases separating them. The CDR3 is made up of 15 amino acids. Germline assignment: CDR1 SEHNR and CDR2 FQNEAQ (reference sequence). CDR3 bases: TGTGCCAGCAGCTTAGGTACAGCACTGACCGGGGAGCTGTTTTTT. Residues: CASSLGTALTGELFF.

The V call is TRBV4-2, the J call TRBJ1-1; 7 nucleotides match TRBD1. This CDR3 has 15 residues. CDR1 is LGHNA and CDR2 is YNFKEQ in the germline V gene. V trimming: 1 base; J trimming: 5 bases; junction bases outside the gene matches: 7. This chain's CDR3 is CASSQGGDRKTEAFF. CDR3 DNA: TGTGCCAGCAGCCAAGGGGGGGACAGAAAGACTGAAGCTTTCTTT.

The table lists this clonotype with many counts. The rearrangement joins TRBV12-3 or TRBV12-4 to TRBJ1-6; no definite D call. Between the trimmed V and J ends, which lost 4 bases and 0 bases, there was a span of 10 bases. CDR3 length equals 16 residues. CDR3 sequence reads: CASSSGGFSYNSPLHF. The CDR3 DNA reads TGTGCCAGCAGTTCCGGCGGATTCTCCTATAATTCACCCCTCCACTTT.

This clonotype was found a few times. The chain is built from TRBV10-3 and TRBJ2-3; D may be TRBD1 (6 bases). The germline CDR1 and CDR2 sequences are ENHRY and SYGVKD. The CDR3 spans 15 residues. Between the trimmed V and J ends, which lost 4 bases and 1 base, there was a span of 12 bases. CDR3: CAISVGGWGTDTQYF. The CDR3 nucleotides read TGTGCCATCAGTGTAGGGGGATGGGGCACAGATACGCAGTATTTT.

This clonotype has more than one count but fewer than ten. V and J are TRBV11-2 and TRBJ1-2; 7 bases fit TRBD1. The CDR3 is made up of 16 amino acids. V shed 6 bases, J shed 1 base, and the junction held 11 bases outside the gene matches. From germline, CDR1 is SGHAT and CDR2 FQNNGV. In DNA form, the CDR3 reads TGTGCCAGCAGGATCGACGAGGGGGCGGGTAACTATGGCTACACCTTC. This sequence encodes CASRIDEGAGNYGYTF.

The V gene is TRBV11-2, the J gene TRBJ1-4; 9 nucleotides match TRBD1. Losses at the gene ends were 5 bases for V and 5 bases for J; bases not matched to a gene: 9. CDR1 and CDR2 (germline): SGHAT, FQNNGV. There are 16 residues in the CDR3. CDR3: CASSARPGQGNEKLFF. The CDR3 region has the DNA TGTGCCAGCAGCGCGCGCCCGGGACAGGGAAATGAAAAACTGTTTTTT.

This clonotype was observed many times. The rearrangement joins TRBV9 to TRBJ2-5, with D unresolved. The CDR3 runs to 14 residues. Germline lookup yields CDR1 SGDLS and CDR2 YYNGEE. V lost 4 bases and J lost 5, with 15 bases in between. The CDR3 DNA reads TGTGCCAGCAGCCCTAGTGGGCCGACGGAGACCCAGTACTTC. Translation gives CASSPSGPTETQYF. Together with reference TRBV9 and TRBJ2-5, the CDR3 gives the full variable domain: DSGVTQTPKHLITATGQRVTLRCSPRSGDLSVYWYQQSLDQGLQFLIQYYNGEERAKGNILERFSAQQFPDLHSELNLSSLELGDSALYFCASSPSGPTETQYFGPGTRLLVL.

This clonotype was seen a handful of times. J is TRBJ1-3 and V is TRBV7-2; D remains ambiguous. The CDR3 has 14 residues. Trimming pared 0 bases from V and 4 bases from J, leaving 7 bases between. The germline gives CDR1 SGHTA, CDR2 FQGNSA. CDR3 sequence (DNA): TGTGCCAGCAGCTTAGCAGATGGGGGAAACACCATATATTTT. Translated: CASSLADGGNTIYF.

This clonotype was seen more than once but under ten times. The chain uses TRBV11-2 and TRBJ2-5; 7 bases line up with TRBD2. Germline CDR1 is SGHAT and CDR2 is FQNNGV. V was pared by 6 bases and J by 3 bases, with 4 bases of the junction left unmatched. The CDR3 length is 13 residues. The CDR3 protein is CASRLLAKETQYF. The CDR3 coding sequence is TGTGCCAGCAGGTTACTAGCGAAAGAGACCCAGTACTTC.

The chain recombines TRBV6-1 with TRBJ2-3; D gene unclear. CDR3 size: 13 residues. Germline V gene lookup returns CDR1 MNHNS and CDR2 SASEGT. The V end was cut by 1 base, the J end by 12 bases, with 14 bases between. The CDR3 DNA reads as TGTGCCAGCAGTGAAGGTTTTGGCCTTCGTCAGTATTTT. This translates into CASSEGFGLRQYF.

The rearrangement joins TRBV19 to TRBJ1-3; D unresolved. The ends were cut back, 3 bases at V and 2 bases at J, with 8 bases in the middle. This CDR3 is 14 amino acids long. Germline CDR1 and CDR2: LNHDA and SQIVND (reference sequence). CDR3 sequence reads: CASSIEGTGNTIYF. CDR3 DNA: TGTGCCAGTAGTATCGAGGGAACTGGAAACACCATATATTTT.

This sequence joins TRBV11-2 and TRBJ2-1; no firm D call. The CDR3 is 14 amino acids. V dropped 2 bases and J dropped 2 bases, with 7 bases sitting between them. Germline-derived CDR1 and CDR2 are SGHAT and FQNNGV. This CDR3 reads CASSLLAAYNEQFF. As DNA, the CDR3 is TGTGCCAGCAGCTTACTGGCGGCCTACAATGAGCAGTTCTTC.

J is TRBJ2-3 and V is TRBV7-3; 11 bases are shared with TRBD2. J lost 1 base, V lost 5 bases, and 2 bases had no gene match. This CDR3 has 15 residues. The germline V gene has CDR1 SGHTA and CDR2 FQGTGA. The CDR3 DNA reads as TGTGCCAGCAGCATTAGCGGGGGGGGCACAGATACGCAGTATTTT. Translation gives CASSISGGGTDTQYF.

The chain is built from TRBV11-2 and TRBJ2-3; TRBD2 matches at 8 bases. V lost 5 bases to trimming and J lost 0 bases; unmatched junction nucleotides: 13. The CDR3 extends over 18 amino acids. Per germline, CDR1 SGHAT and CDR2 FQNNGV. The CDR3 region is CASSQGRGGSPSTDTQYF. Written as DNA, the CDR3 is TGTGCCAGCAGCCAAGGTCGGGGGGGTAGTCCTAGCACAGATACGCAGTATTTT.

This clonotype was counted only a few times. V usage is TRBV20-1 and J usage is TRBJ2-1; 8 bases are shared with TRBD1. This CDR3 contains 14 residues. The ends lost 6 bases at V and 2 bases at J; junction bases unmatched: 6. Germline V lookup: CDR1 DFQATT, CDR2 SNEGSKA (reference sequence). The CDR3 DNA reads TGCAGTGCACCGGACAGGGTCACCTACAATGAGCAGTTCTTC. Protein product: CSAPDRVTYNEQFF.

The CDR3 sequence is CSARVRGALGSPLHF. The CDR3 DNA reads TGCAGTGCTAGAGTTAGAGGGGCATTGGGTTCACCCCTCCACTTT. The chain links TRBV20-1 to TRBJ1-6; D is perhaps TRBD1 (5 bases). Germline V gene lookup returns CDR1 DFQATT and CDR2 SNEGSKA (reference sequence). V was shortened by 1 base and J by 9 bases, with 16 bases between the two germline ends. The CDR3 has 15 amino acids.

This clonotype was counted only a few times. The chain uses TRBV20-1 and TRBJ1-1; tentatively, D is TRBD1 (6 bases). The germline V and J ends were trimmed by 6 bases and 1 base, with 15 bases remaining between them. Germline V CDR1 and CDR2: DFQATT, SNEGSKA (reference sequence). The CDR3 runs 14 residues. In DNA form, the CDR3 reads TGCAGTGCCTTTTTACAGGGCACGAACACTGAAGCTTTCTTT. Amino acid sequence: CSAFLQGTNTEAFF.

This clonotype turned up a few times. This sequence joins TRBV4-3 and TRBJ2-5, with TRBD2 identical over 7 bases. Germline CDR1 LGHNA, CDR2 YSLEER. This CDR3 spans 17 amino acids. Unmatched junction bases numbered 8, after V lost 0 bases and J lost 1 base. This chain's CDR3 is CASSQDPAGDFQETQYF. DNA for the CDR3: TGCGCCAGCAGCCAAGATCCCGCGGGGGATTTCCAAGAGACCCAGTACTTC.

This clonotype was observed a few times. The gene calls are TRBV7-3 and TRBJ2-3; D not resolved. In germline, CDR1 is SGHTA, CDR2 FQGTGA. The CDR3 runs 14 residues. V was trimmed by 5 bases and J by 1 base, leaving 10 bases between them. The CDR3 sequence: CASSDARGTDTQYF. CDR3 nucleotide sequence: TGTGCCAGCAGCGATGCCCGGGGCACAGATACGCAGTATTTT.

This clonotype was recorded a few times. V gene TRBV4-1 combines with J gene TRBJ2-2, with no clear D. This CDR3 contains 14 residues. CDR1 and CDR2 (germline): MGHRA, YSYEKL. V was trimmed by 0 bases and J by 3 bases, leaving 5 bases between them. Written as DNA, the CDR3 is TGCGCCAGCAGCCAAGATATGTACACCGGGGAGCTGTTTTTT. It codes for CASSQDMYTGELFF.